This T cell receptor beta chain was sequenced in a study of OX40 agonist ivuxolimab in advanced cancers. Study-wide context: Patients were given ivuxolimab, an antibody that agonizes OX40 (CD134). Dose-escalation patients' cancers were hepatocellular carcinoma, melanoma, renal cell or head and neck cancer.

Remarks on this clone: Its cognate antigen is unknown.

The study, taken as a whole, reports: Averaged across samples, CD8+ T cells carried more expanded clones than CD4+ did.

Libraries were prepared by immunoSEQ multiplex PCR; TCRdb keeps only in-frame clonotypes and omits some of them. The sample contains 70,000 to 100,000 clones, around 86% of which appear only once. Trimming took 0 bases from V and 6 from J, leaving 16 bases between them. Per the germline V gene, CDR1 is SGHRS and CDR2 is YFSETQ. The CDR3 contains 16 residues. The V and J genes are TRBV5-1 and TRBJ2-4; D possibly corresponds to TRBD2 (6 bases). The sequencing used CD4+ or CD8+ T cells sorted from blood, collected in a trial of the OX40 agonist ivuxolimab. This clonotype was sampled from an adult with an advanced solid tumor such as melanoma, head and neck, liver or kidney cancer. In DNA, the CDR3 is TGCGCCAGCAGCTTGGTGGGGGTGATGGAGGGAAACATTCAGTACTTC. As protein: CASSLVGVMEGNIQYF.